These 7 T cell receptor beta chains came from one sample sequenced in a study of early T cells in non-severe SARS-CoV-2 infection. TCRdb ran MiXCR on the 5' RACE reads and lists one entry per CDR3 protein. Among some 98,000 distinct CDR3 sequences listed, about 11% were seen once. The sequenced material came from whole blood. Source of these receptors: an adult who was a healthcare worker with PCR-confirmed SARS-CoV-2 infection or an uninfected control (not recorded which).

V and J are TRBV7-8 and TRBJ1-2; D gene ambiguous. The germline gives CDR1 SGHVS, CDR2 FQNEAQ. V was clipped by 5 bases and J by 3 bases, with 13 bases between them. The CDR3 has 14 amino acids. CDR3 DNA sequence: TGTGCCAGCAGCCTTATGTACCTAGACTATGGCTACACCTTC. Protein sequence: CASSLMYLDYGYTF.

The table lists this clonotype with a few counts. CDR3 nucleotide sequence: TGTGCCAGCAGGACATACCGGGACCTATCCACCGATAACTATGGCTACACCTTC. Encoded protein: CASRTYRDLSTDNYGYTF. The chain employs TRBV6-5 and TRBJ1-2; D may be TRBD1 (5 bases). V lost 6 bases to trimming and J lost 1 base, with 24 bases between them. CDR1 is MNHEY, CDR2 SVGAGI, per germline. The CDR3 totals 18 residues.

V and J are TRBV20-1 and TRBJ2-7; 12 nucleotides line up with TRBD2. The CDR3 extends over 13 amino acids. After removal of 5 bases from V and 4 bases from J, the junction contained 3 bases not matched to a gene. From germline, CDR1 is DFQATT and CDR2 SNEGSKA (reference sequence). CDR3 amino acids: CSAGTSGSYEQYF. CDR3 in DNA: TGCAGTGCTGGGACTAGCGGGTCTTACGAGCAGTACTTC.

There are a few counts of this clonotype. This sequence joins TRBV6-6 and TRBJ2-3; perhaps TRBD1 as D (6 bases). This CDR3 has 17 residues. The V gene's germline CDR1 is MNHNY and CDR2 SVGAGI (reference sequence). V lost 2 bases and J lost 0, with 15 bases in between. The CDR3 DNA sequence: TGTGCCAGCAGTTACCCGAAACAGGGTCCTAGCACAGATACGCAGTATTTT. It is translated as CASSYPKQGPSTDTQYF.

V is TRBV29-1 and J is TRBJ1-1; D gene ambiguous. The germline V gene encodes CDR1 SQVTM and CDR2 ANQGSEA. V was clipped by 4 bases and J by 0 bases, with 18 bases between them. The CDR3 contains 16 residues. DNA of the CDR3: TGCAGCGTTGGCCCACCCCCTGGGGTCATGAACACTGAAGCTTTCTTT. It is translated as CSVGPPPGVMNTEAFF. Full variable domain (remainder filled in from reference TRBV29-1 and TRBJ1-1): SAVISQKPSRDICQRGTSLTIQCQVDSQVTMMFWYRQQPGQSLTLIATANQGSEATYESGFVIDKFPISRPNLTFSTLTVSNMSPEDSSIYLCSVGPPPGVMNTEAFFGQGTRLTVV.

The rearrangement uses TRBV24-1 and TRBJ2-1; 13 nucleotides line up with TRBD2. This CDR3 has 15 residues. Germline CDR1 and CDR2: KGHDR and SFDVKD. Trimming removed 9 bases from V and 8 bases from J; junction bases left unmatched: 9. The CDR3, as DNA: TGTGCCACCTCTACTAGCGGGAGGGCCAGGGATGAGCAGTTCTTC. Its translation: CATSTSGRARDEQFF.

The chain is built from TRBV27 and TRBJ2-5; D is possibly TRBD2 (6 bases). Germline V gives CDR1 MNHEY, CDR2 SMNVEV (reference sequence). V lost 6 bases and J 4 bases, leaving 18 bases between the germline ends. CDR3 length: 15 residues. Written as DNA, the CDR3 is TGTGCCAGCAGCCCCCCCGAAGGGAGGAGAGAGACCCAGTACTTC. It is translated as CASSPPEGRRETQYF.